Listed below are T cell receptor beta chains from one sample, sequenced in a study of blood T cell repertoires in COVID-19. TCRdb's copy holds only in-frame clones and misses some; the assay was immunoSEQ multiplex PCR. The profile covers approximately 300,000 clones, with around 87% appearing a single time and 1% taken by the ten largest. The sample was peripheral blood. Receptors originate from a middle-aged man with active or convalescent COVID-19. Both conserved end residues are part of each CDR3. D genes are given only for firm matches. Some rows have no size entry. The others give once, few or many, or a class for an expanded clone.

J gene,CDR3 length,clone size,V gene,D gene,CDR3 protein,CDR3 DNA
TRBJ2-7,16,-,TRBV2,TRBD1,CASRGDRQGLNYEQYF,TGTGCCAGCAGGGGGGATCGACAGGGGCTAAACTACGAGCAGTACTTC
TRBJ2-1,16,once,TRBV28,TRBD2,CASSPRPGLADNEQFF,TGTGCCAGCAGTCCCCGTCCGGGACTAGCGGACAATGAGCAGTTCTTC
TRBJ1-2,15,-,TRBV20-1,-,CSASGGQGYNYGYTF,TGCAGTGCTAGTGGGGGGCAGGGCTACAACTATGGCTACACCTTC
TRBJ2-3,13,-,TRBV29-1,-,CSVEWGGTDTQYF,TGCAGCGTTGAATGGGGGGGCACAGATACGCAGTATTTT
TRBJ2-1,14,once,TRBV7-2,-,CASRSAGTYNEQFF,TGTGCCAGTAGGTCGGCGGGGACCTACAATGAGCAGTTCTTC
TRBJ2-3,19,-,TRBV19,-,CASSIDQWFSGASTDTQYF,TGTGCCAGTAGTATCGATCAGTGGTTTTCAGGGGCCAGCACAGATACGCAGTATTTT
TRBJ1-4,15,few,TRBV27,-,CASRFTDSQSEKLFF,TGTGCCAGCAGATTTACAGACAGTCAATCCGAAAAACTGTTTTTT
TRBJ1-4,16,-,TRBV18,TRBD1,CASSPLTGQTNEKLFF,TGTGCCAGCTCACCACTTACGGGACAGACGAATGAAAAACTGTTTTTT
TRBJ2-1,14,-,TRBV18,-,CASSPSVSYNEQFF,TGTGCCAGCTCACCTAGCGTATCCTACAATGAGCAGTTCTTC
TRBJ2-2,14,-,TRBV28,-,CASSVRANTGELFF,TGTGCCAGCTCCGTTAGAGCGAACACCGGGGAGCTGTTTTTT
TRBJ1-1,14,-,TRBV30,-,CAWSVKGRITEAFF,TGTGCCTGGAGTGTCAAGGGGCGGATTACTGAAGCTTTCTTT
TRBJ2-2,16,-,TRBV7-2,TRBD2,CASSLDSGGATGELFF,TGTGCCAGCAGCTTAGACAGCGGGGGGGCCACCGGGGAGCTGTTTTTT
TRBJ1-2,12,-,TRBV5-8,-,CASSLGRGGYTF,TGTGCCAGCAGCTTGGGCAGGGGTGGCTACACCTTC
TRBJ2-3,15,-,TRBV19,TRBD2,CATNWRGGRADTQYF,TGTGCCACCAACTGGCGGGGGGGCCGCGCAGATACGCAGTATTTT
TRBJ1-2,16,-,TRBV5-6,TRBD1,CASSIWGQTTYYGYTF,TGTGCCAGCAGCATATGGGGACAGACCACATACTATGGCTACACCTTC
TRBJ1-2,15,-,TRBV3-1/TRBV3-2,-,CASSQNFGKGDGYTF,TGTGCCAGCAGCCAAAATTTTGGGAAGGGAGATGGCTACACCTTC
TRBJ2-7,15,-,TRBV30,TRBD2,CAWSTGTSGIYEQYF,TGTGCCTGGAGTACCGGGACTAGCGGGATTTACGAGCAGTACTTC
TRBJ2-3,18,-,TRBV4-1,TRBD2,CASSQGLAGGRGTDTQYF,TGCGCCAGCAGCCAAGGGCTAGCGGGAGGCAGGGGCACAGATACGCAGTATTTT
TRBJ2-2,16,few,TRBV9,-,CASSADVGINTGELFF,TGTGCCAGCAGCGCAGACGTCGGGATAAACACCGGGGAGCTGTTTTTT
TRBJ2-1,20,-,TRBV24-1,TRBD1,CATSDFPIRPGQGKYNEQFF,TGTGCCACCAGTGATTTCCCAATTCGACCGGGACAGGGAAAATACAATGAGCAGTTCTTC
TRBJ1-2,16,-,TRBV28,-,CASTHGGLRRNYGYTF,TGTGCCAGCACCCACGGAGGCCTCCGCCGGAACTATGGCTACACCTTC
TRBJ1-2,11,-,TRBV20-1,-,CSASPQYGYTF,TGCAGTGCTAGTCCGCAGTATGGCTACACCTTC
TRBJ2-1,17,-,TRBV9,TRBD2,CASSRTSGRLSYNEQFF,TGTGCCAGCAGCCGAACTAGCGGGAGGTTATCCTACAATGAGCAGTTCTTC
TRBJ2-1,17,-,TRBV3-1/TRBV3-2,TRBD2,CASSPSWGTSGITEQFF,TGTGCCAGCAGCCCTTCCTGGGGAACTAGCGGGATCACGGAGCAGTTCTTC
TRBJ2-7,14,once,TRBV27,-,CAAGTLQSSYEQYF,TGTGCCGCCGGGACACTCCAAAGCTCCTACGAGCAGTACTTC
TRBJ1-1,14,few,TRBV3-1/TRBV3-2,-,CASSVGHQNTEAFF,TGTGCCAGCAGCGTGGGACACCAGAACACTGAAGCTTTCTTT
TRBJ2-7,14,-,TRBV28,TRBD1,CASSFSNRGLEQYF,TGTGCCAGCAGTTTCTCCAACAGGGGTCTCGAGCAGTACTTC
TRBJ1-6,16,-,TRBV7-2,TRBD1,CASSLGLGTGYYALHF,TGTGCCAGCAGCTTAGGGCTCGGGACAGGGTATTATGCCCTCCACTTT
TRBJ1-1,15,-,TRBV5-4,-,CASSFGGKGVTEAFF,TGTGCCAGCAGCTTTGGCGGGAAAGGGGTCACTGAAGCTTTCTTT
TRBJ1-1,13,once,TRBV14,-,CASSQQGSPEAFF,TGTGCCAGCAGCCAGCAGGGTTCCCCTGAAGCTTTCTTT
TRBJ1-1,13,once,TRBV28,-,CASSSTSNTEAFF,TGTGCCAGCAGTTCCACTTCGAACACTGAAGCTTTCTTT
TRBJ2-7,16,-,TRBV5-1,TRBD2,CASSLADSGRSYEQYF,TGCGCCAGCAGCTTGGCTGATAGCGGGAGGTCCTACGAGCAGTACTTC
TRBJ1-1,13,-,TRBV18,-,CASSGGEGTEAFF,TGTGCCAGCTCGGGAGGGGAAGGCACTGAAGCTTTCTTT
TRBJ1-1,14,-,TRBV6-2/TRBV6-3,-,CASSYGTGIMSLAF,TGTGCCAGCAGTTACGGAACAGGGATAATGTCATTGGCTTTT
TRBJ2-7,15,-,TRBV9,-,CASSVAAGNSYEQYF,TGTGCCAGCAGCGTAGCGGCGGGGAATAGTTACGAGCAGTACTTC
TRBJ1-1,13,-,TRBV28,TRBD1,CASSTDRGTEAFF,TGTGCCAGCAGTACGGACAGGGGCACTGAAGCTTTCTTT
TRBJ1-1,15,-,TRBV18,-,CASSPADSMNTEAFF,TGTGCCAGCTCACCGGCCGACAGCATGAACACTGAAGCTTTCTTT
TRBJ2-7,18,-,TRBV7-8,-,CASSFRPNSDQSSYEQYF,TGTGCCAGCAGCTTCAGACCTAATAGCGACCAAAGCTCCTACGAGCAGTACTTC
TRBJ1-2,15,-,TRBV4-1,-,CASSQESRRPYGYTF,TGCGCCAGCAGCCAAGAATCGCGCCGTCCGTATGGCTACACCTTC
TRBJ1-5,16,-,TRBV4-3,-,CASSHLQGRFDQPQHF,TGCGCCAGCAGCCATCTCCAGGGTAGGTTCGATCAGCCCCAGCATTTT
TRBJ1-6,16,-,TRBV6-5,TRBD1,CASSLTQGVGNSPLHF,TGTGCCAGCAGTTTAACACAGGGGGTGGGAAATTCACCCCTCCACTTT
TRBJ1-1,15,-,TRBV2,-,CASSELRGGNTEAFF,TGTGCCAGCAGTGAACTGCGAGGGGGGAACACTGAAGCTTTCTTT
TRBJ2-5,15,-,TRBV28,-,CASYGGGDPSSRPYF,TGTGCCAGCTACGGAGGGGGCGATCCGTCCAGTCGTCCGTACTTC
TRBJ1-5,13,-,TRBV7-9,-,CASSVTGNQPQHF,TGTGCCAGCAGCGTCACGGGGAACCAGCCCCAGCATTTT
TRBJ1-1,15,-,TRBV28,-,CASSTPAVMNTEAFF,TGTGCCAGCAGTACCCCCGCAGTCATGAACACTGAAGCTTTCTTT
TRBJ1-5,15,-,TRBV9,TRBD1,CASSKTGGGYQPQHF,TGTGCCAGCAGCAAGACAGGGGGCGGTTATCAGCCCCAGCATTTT
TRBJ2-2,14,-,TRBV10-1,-,CASSESILTGELFF,TGCGCCAGCAGTGAGTCCATACTTACCGGGGAGCTGTTTTTT
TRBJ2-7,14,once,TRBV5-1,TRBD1,CASSLVQGTYEQYF,TGCGCCAGCAGCTTGGTACAGGGGACCTACGAGCAGTACTTC
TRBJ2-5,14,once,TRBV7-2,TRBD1,CASSLRQGSETQYF,TGTGCCAGCAGCTTAAGACAGGGGAGTGAGACCCAGTACTTC
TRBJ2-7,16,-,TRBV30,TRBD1,CAWRVSRTGRPYEQYF,TGTGCCTGGAGAGTATCCAGGACAGGGAGACCCTACGAGCAGTACTTC
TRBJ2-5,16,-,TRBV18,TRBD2,CASSPGLAGLEETQYF,TGTGCCAGCTCACCGGGACTAGCGGGACTGGAGGAGACCCAGTACTTC
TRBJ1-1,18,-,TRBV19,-,CASSIFAPWQGLNTEAFF,TGTGCCAGTAGTATATTCGCCCCTTGGCAGGGCTTGAACACTGAAGCTTTCTTT
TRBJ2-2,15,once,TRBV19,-,CASSIGQGFTGELFF,TGTGCCAGTAGTATTGGGCAGGGATTCACCGGGGAGCTGTTTTTT